These T cell receptor beta chains were read from a single sample in a study of T cells in Graves' hyperthyroidism and ophthalmopathy. TCRdb recomputed calls from the multiplex PCR reads with MiXCR, one row per CDR3 protein. The sample includes roughly 280,000 distinct CDR3 sequences, about 18% seen only once; the top ten take over 45%. Sequenced sample: blood. The receptors shown here come from a woman between 55 and 75 years old with Graves' ophthalmopathy. The CDR3 runs from the conserved cysteine through the conserved F or W. A D gene is named only where the DNA matches it firmly. Some rows have no size entry. The others give once, few or many, or a class for an expanded clone.

TGTGCCAGCAGTCAGGCAACGAATACCTACAATGAGCAGTTCTTC CASSQATNTYNEQFF many NA TRBJ2-1 TRBV28
TGTGCCACTCAGGGAACAGGGGGCTGGGACATTCAGTACTTC CATQGTGGWDIQYF NA TRBD1 TRBJ2-4 TRBV2
TGCGCCAGCAGCTTTGGAGCCTTCACAGATACGCAGTATTTT CASSFGAFTDTQYF few NA TRBJ2-3 TRBV5-1
TGTGCCAGCACCACAAACGACTATTCACCCCTCCACTTT CASTTNDYSPLHF NA NA TRBJ1-6 TRBV7-2
TGTGCCAGCCGGGGTTTGGGGGATACTGAAGCTTTCTTT CASRGLGDTEAFF few NA TRBJ1-1 TRBV12-3/TRBV12-4
TGCGCCAGCAGCCGGGCCCTGGACTACACCTTC CASSRALDYTF many NA TRBJ1-2 TRBV4-3
TGTGCCAGCAGCCAGGGTTACACAGGGGGGCGGGCTGTGACTGAAGCTTTCTTT CASSQGYTGGRAVTEAFF few TRBD1 TRBJ1-1 TRBV14
TGTGCCAGCAGCTTGGGCCCGATGGGGGCCACTGAAGCTTTCTTT CASSLGPMGATEAFF NA NA TRBJ1-1 TRBV5-6
TGTGCCAGCAGTTACTCGAGGGCCTACGAGCAGTACTTC CASSYSRAYEQYF few NA TRBJ2-7 TRBV6-5
TGCGCCAGCAGCCAATCGCGGGCGAGGGGTACCGGGGAGCTGTTTTTT CASSQSRARGTGELFF NA NA TRBJ2-2 TRBV4-3
TGTGCCAGCAGCTTAGGCGTTGGACAGGAGCAGTTCTTC CASSLGVGQEQFF NA NA TRBJ2-1 TRBV7-9